This entry features one T cell receptor beta chain sequence. Its antigen is still unknown. Via MiXCR, TCRdb re-called the 5' RACE reads, giving one row per CDR3 protein. Of 350,000 or so distinct CDR3 sequences listed, approximately 12% are singletons. The data are from a study of T-cell memory formation after mild COVID-19. Overall study context: TCR clusters showed largely donor specificity.

Study-wide points: Clones that contracted from day 15 to 85 had balanced CD4/CD8; later expanders were CD4+ biased. Some SARS-CoV-2-responding clones were already detected in memory before infection. Most CD4+ clones that shrank were in CM and EM, while CD8+ ones turned up in EMRA.

The CDR3 contains 13 residues. The J gene is TRBJ2-7, the V gene TRBV21-1; the table's D call of TRBD2 was not tested on the DNA. TRBV21-1 is tagged as a pseudogene. The source material was PBMCs or a T cell subset sorted from them (not recorded which). This TCR was recovered from a young man who had mild COVID-19 (a few samples of this study predate the infection). Cell type and time point are not known. The CDR3 DNA reads TGTGCCAACCACCGCCGCGGGGGGAACGAGCAGTACTTC. Protein: CANHRRGGNEQYF.